This record covers a single TCR beta chain. Clinical history as reported by participants underpinned cohort assignment. In Cohort 3, a recovered donor had either two negative PCRs, clearance, or symptom resolution. The record originates from a study of blood T cell repertoires in COVID-19. Turning to the study itself: The analysed material was cDNA or gDNA that came from T cells, B-cell-depleted T cells, or PBMCs.

V trimming: 1 base; J trimming: 0 bases; junction bases outside the gene matches: 9. The CDR3 is made up of 17 amino acids. The germline V gene encodes CDR1 SEHNR and CDR2 FQNEAQ (reference sequence). Assay used: immunoSEQ multiplex PCR; TCRdb lists only in-frame clones, some missing. The sample shows 200,000 to 250,000 clones, roughly 87% of them seen only once. Sequencing was done on a sample of PBMCs or T cells enriched from blood (not recorded which). This chain joins TRBV7-9 and TRBJ2-7; TRBD2 agrees at 7 bases. The clonotype comes from a young man who had recovered from COVID-19. The CDR3 reads CASSLERASGSSYEQYF. The CDR3 nucleotides read TGTGCCAGCAGCTTAGAGAGGGCTAGCGGTAGCTCCTACGAGCAGTACTTC.